A single sample is the source of the 18 T cell receptor beta chains below, sequenced in a study of blood T cell repertoires in COVID-19. The protocol was immunoSEQ multiplex PCR, while the TCRdb copy is restricted to in-frame clones and leaves out a portion. The data show 60,000 to 70,000 clones, with 74% seen just once and 28% held by the top ten. Sequenced input: peripheral blood. These receptors came from a woman at least 80 years old with acute or convalescent COVID-19.

This chain's CDR3 is CASSVVAGAVEQYF. DNA for the CDR3: TGTGCCAGCAGCGTAGTAGCGGGAGCAGTCGAGCAGTACTTC. The chain has TRBV9 and TRBJ2-7; TRBD2 agrees at 9 bases. V was pared by 0 bases and J by 6 bases, with 4 bases of the junction left unmatched. CDR3 length: 14 residues. The germline V gene has CDR1 SGDLS and CDR2 YYNGEE.

This clone was detected once. J is TRBJ2-2 and V is TRBV18; D ambiguous. V lost 1 base and J 7 bases, leaving 13 bases between the germline ends. This CDR3 is 15 amino acids long. Germline loops: CDR1 KGHSH, CDR2 LQKENI. CDR3 sequence reads: CASSPRPPGDGELFF. In DNA form, the CDR3 reads TGTGCCAGCTCACCACGTCCCCCGGGTGACGGGGAGCTGTTTTTT.

The chain recombines TRBV7-9 with TRBJ2-2; 9 nucleotides align to TRBD2. V shed 2 bases, J shed 11 bases, and the junction held 15 bases outside the gene matches. Germline lookup yields CDR1 SEHNR and CDR2 FQNEAQ (reference sequence). CDR3 length equals 17 residues. The CDR3 DNA reads TGTGCCAGCAGCTTATTCCATTTACTGGGTAGCGGGGGCGAGCTGTTTTTT. Translation gives CASSLFHLLGSGGELFF.

The J gene is TRBJ2-1, the V gene TRBV12-5; D possibly corresponds to TRBD2 (6 bases). Germline V gene sequence: CDR1 LGHNT, CDR2 FRNRAP. V lost 2 bases to trimming and J lost 3 bases, with 14 bases between them. The CDR3 consists of 16 residues. The CDR3 protein is CASGLNAGTHYNEQFF. In DNA form, the CDR3 reads TGTGCTAGTGGTTTGAATGCGGGGACGCACTACAATGAGCAGTTCTTC. Full variable domain (missing parts from reference TRBV12-5 and TRBJ2-1): DARVTQTPRHKVTEMGQEVTMRCQPILGHNTVFWYRQTMMQGLELLAYFRNRAPLDDSGMPKDRFSAEMPDATLATLKIQPSEPRDSAVYFCASGLNAGTHYNEQFFGPGTRLTVL.

The gene calls are TRBV10-2 and TRBJ2-3; TRBD2 matches 10 bases. The junction had 8 bases not matched to a gene; V was cut back by 2 bases and J by 6 bases. Germline CDR1 and CDR2: WSHSY and SAAADI. This CDR3 region has 16 residues. This CDR3 is CASSEGELAGRDTQYF. CDR3 in DNA: TGCGCCAGCAGTGAGGGTGAACTAGCGGGACGCGATACGCAGTATTTT.

This chain connects TRBV25-1 to TRBJ1-4, with D possibly TRBD1 on 6 matching bases. The germline CDR1 and CDR2 sequences are MGHDK and SYGVNS. The CDR3 runs 14 residues. Trimming cost V 6 bases and J 7 bases, with 15 bases left between them. CDR3 sequence: CASRETGWGEKLFF. Here the CDR3 DNA reads TGTGCCAGCAGAGAAACAGGGTGGGGTGAAAAACTGTTTTTT. Combining the CDR3 with reference TRBV25-1 and TRBJ1-4 gives the whole variable domain EADIYQTPRYLVIGTGKKITLECSQTMGHDKMYWYQQDPGMELHLIHYSYGVNSTEKGDLSSESTVSRIRTEHFPLTLESARPSHTSQYLCASRETGWGEKLFFGSGTQLSVL.

This chain connects TRBV13 to TRBJ2-1; D might be TRBD2 (5 bases). V lost 0 bases and J 10 bases, leaving 22 bases between the germline ends. The CDR3 loop spans 17 amino acids. CDR1 PRHDT and CDR2 FYEKMQ come from the germline V gene (reference sequence). CDR3 amino acids: CASSLGVRVGLSSEQFF. CDR3 DNA sequence: TGTGCCAGCAGCTTAGGTGTGCGGGTAGGATTATCATCGGAGCAGTTCTTC.

The V and J genes are TRBV28 and TRBJ2-1; 8 bases fit TRBD1. With 2 bases clipped from V and 6 bases from J, the junction kept 3 bases outside the gene matches. Germline V CDR1 and CDR2: MDHEN, SYDVKM. CDR3 size: 14 residues. The CDR3 bases are TGTGCCAGCAGTTTAACTCAGGGGGCCAATGAGCAGTTCTTC. Its translation is CASSLTQGANEQFF.

The chain employs TRBV11-3 and TRBJ2-1, with TRBD2 matching over 8 bases. This CDR3 is 15 amino acids long. J was trimmed by 7 bases and V by 0 bases; bases with no gene match: 5. Per germline, CDR1 SGHNT and CDR2 YENEEA. CDR3 coding DNA: TGTGCCAGCAGCTTAGAGGAGCGGGAGTATAATGAGCAGTTCTTC. It is translated as CASSLEEREYNEQFF.

This clone appeared a single time. The chain couples TRBV18 to TRBJ1-5; D remains ambiguous. Between the trimmed V and J ends, which lost 3 bases and 2 bases, there was a span of 14 bases. CDR1 is KGHSH and CDR2 is LQKENI in the germline V gene. The CDR3 runs 16 residues. CDR3 residues: CASSPEGPIGNQPQHF. In DNA, the CDR3 is TGTGCCAGCTCACCTGAGGGTCCCATCGGCAATCAGCCCCAGCATTTT.

The chain carries TRBV28 and TRBJ2-7; 7 nucleotides align to TRBD2. This CDR3 is 13 amino acids long. With 8 bases clipped from V and 4 bases from J, the junction kept 8 bases outside the gene matches. CDR1 MDHEN and CDR2 SYDVKM come from the germline V gene. The CDR3 loop is CASLGGFRYEQYF. CDR3 DNA sequence: TGTGCCAGCTTGGGGGGGTTTAGGTACGAGCAGTACTTC.

A few counts support this clone. The chain links TRBV5-1 to TRBJ2-7; no definite D call. The germline gives CDR1 SGHRS, CDR2 YFSETQ. The ends were cut back, 1 base at V and 0 bases at J, with 8 bases in the middle. The CDR3 is 14 residues long. The DNA of the CDR3 is TGCGCCAGCAGCTTGCAAGCAGGCTCCTACGAGCAGTACTTC. Amino acid sequence: CASSLQAGSYEQYF.

The chain has TRBV18 and TRBJ1-1; D is perhaps TRBD1 (5 bases). V was shortened by 6 bases and J by 2 bases, with 10 bases between the two germline ends. CDR1 and CDR2 from the germline V gene are KGHSH and LQKENI. CDR3 size: 13 residues. The CDR3 region is CASSLRDNTEAFF. The DNA of the CDR3 is TGTGCCAGCTCCCTGCGGGACAACACTGAAGCTTTCTTT.

V and J are TRBV28 and TRBJ2-3; 8 nucleotides match TRBD1. The germline CDR1 and CDR2 sequences are MDHEN and SYDVKM. CDR3 length: 15 residues. After removal of 5 bases from V and 1 base from J, the junction contained 5 bases not matched to a gene. The CDR3 is CASSTQGDGTDTQYF. For the CDR3, the DNA is TGTGCCAGCAGTACACAGGGGGACGGCACAGATACGCAGTATTTT.

The chain combines TRBV6-5 with TRBJ2-7; 7 bases match TRBD1. With 6 bases clipped from V and 2 bases from J, the junction kept 7 bases outside the gene matches. This CDR3 spans 14 amino acids. The germline CDR1 and CDR2 sequences are MNHEY and SVGAGI. The CDR3 bases are TGTGCCAGCAGGACAGGGAGTAGCACCTACGAGCAGTACTTC. Translated, it gives CASRTGSSTYEQYF.

The gene calls are TRBV5-1 and TRBJ2-1; the match to TRBD2 covers 10 bases. This CDR3 region has 18 residues. Germline CDR1 and CDR2: SGHRS and YFSETQ. Unmatched junction bases numbered 11, after V lost 0 bases and J lost 5 bases. Here the CDR3 DNA reads TGCGCCAGCAGCTTGGCCGACCGACTAGCGGGTGGTCACAATGAGCAGTTCTTC. Amino acid sequence: CASSLADRLAGGHNEQFF.

This clone was seen just once. V usage is TRBV5-1 and J usage is TRBJ2-1; 13 bases fit TRBD2. Germline V CDR1 and CDR2: SGHRS, YFSETQ. CDR3 length: 17 residues. Trimming at V came to 3 bases and at J to 9 bases, leaving 12 bases not matched to a gene. CDR3 residues: CASSSTSTSGRAAEQFF. Written as DNA, the CDR3 is TGCGCCAGCAGCTCTACATCAACTAGCGGGAGGGCCGCTGAGCAGTTCTTC. The complete variable domain, with remaining parts taken from reference TRBV5-1 and TRBJ2-1, reads KAGVTQTPRYLIKTRGQQVTLSCSPISGHRSVSWYQQTPGQGLQFLFEYFSETQRNKGNFPGRFSGRQFSNSRSEMNVSTLELGDSALYLCASSSTSTSGRAAEQFFGPGTRLTVL.

The chain couples TRBV25-1 to TRBJ2-1; D is possibly TRBD1 (6 bases). V was clipped by 4 bases and J by 0 bases, with 19 bases between them. The CDR3 runs to 18 residues. The germline V gene has CDR1 MGHDK and CDR2 SYGVNS. CDR3 residues: CASSGVSRGTSSYNEQFF. The CDR3 DNA reads TGTGCCAGCAGTGGAGTCTCCCGAGGGACAAGCTCCTACAATGAGCAGTTCTTC.